The T cell receptor beta chain under discussion was sequenced for a study of shared clonotypes between healthy human individuals. Germline values: CDR1 WSHSY, CDR2 SAAADI. V was pared by 11 bases and J by 3 bases, with 9 bases of the junction left unmatched. This CDR3 is built from 14 residues. Sequencing was at deep level. Sequencing was performed with immunoSEQ multiplex PCR; in TCRdb, only in-frame clones are kept and a portion is missing. The table includes fewer than 1.8 million clones, approximately 98.5% detected once. The clonotype originates from a man under 40 in good health. The sequenced sample was naive CD4+ T cells sorted from blood. Subset: CD45RA+ positively selected. This chain connects TRBV10-2 to TRBJ2-5, with 10 positions matching TRBD2. This CDR3 reads CAAASTSGEETQYF. The DNA for the CDR3 is TGCGCCGCAGCGTCTACTAGCGGGGAAGAGACCCAGTACTTC.